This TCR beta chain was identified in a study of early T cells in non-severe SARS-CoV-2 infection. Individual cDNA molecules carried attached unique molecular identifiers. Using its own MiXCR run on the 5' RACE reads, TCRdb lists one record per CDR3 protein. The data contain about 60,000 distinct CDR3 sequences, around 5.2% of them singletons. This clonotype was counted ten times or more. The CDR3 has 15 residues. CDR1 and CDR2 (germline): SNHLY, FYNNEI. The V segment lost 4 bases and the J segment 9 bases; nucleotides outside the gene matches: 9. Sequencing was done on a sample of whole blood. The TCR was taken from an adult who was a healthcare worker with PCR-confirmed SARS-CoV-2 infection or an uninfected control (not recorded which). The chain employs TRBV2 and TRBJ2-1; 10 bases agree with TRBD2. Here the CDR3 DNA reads TGTGCCAGCAGTGTAGCGGGAGGTCCCCTCATTGAGCAGTTCTTC. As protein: CASSVAGGPLIEQFF.